This T cell receptor (beta chain) was sequenced in a study of shared clonotypes between healthy human individuals. At the level of the study: Used for every donor were three CD4 naive, three CD4 memory, two CD8 naive and one CD8 memory plate.

Produced via immunoSEQ multiplex PCR; TCRdb's table is partial and in-frame only. The table records 1.6 million or so clones, roughly 96% of them present only once. CDR1 SGHNT and CDR2 YENEEA come from the germline V gene. Between the trimmed V and J ends, which lost 5 bases and 5 bases, there was a span of 12 bases. The CDR3 extends over 13 amino acids. Findings and caveats of the study: Sequencing depth was predicted to influence how clonotypes are shared among donors.

For this clone: The antigen remains undetermined.

The rearrangement links TRBV11-3 to TRBJ1-1; the D is unclear. The sequence derives from a man aged 30-40 years in good health. Sequencing was carried out using naive CD4+ T cells sorted from blood. As to subset: CD45RA+ positively selected. CDR3 protein: CASSQMSGTEAFF. CDR3 DNA: TGTGCCAGCAGCCAAATGTCGGGGACTGAAGCTTTCTTT.